This record concerns one TCR beta chain sequence. This entry is derived from a study of blood T cell repertoires in COVID-19. Looking at the study overall: Samples of COVID-19 (acute and convalescent) were obtained from the United States, Italy and Spain. T cells, B-cell-depleted T cells, or PBMCs provided the cDNA or gDNA that served as material.

This CDR3 has 15 amino acids. Trimming pared 5 bases from V and 0 bases from J, leaving 11 bases between. The germline CDR1 and CDR2 sequences are KGHSH and LQKENI. Using immunoSEQ multiplex PCR, the repertoire was profiled, and TCRdb retains in-frame clones only, with some absent. Of 87,000 or so clones detected, roughly 88% appear once; the ten largest clones hold around 3.3%. The clonotype was recovered from a woman older than 75 with COVID-19, enrolled during active disease. The chain recombines TRBV18 with TRBJ2-1; D gene ambiguous. Material for sequencing was peripheral blood. The CDR3 loop reads CASSKLPSSYNEQFF. The CDR3 bases are TGTGCCAGCTCAAAACTCCCGAGCTCCTACAATGAGCAGTTCTTC.